The following is a T cell receptor (beta chain) sequence with its context. Its antigen is currently not known. Per-base quality was not reported, and no clone a single base away is much larger than it. The germline ends are 13 bases apart after V is trimmed by 7 bases and J by 0 bases. CDR3 length: 15 amino acids, cysteine to phenylalanine. The retained sequence is limited to the CDR3, 45 bases, with the frame set at the first base. Based on the germline V gene, the CDR1 and CDR2 sequences are WSHSY and SAAADI. For sequencing of the TCRbeta CDR3 region, genomic DNA was extracted from the sorted cells. The immunoSEQ Assay was used for sequencing of TCRbeta CDR3 regions. Drawn from immuneACCESS, this table holds only the in-frame rearrangements with V and J called that TCRdb kept. Clones are partly lost; checked studies trace under half to an unresolved V gene and leave the rest unexplained. The sample yields some 57,000 clones; about 89% were counted once. The top ten constitute 0.9% to 1.2% of the sample.

This entry is derived from a study of OX40 agonist ivuxolimab in advanced cancers. Describing the broader study: Ivuxolimab, which targeted the costimulatory receptor OX40 (CD134), was an agonistic, fully human IgG2 monoclonal antibody. Intravenous ivuxolimab was administered to patients every 2 weeks at six dose levels: 0.01, 0.1, 0.3, 1.5, 3 and 10 mg/kg. Among the 50 to 55 dose-escalation patients, around 20 had hepatocellular carcinoma, 15 or so melanoma, 9 renal cell carcinoma and 9 head and neck cancer. In the dose-escalation cohort, nearly 85% of patients were male, and the mean age was approximately 60 years with a range of roughly 23 to 90. Prior anti-PD-1, anti-PD-L1 or anti-CTLA-4 therapy was permitted, and roughly two fifths of dose-escalation patients had received checkpoint inhibitors. Three dose-escalation patients achieved partial responses, one with hepatocellular carcinoma and two with cutaneous melanoma. The purpose of peripheral TCRbeta sequencing was to test whether ivuxolimab changed TCR sequence diversity and led to clonal T-cell expansion. The paper covers the monotherapy dose-escalation part of the phase I ivuxolimab trial, which included N = 52 patients. Broad study findings and their caveats: In partial responders in the 0.1-3.0 mg/kg groups, normalized peripheral clonal expansion was found to be among the lowest, especially among CD8+ T cells. Low levels of normalized T-cell clonal expansion were also seen in some patients who did not respond. The antigen specificity of the clonally expanded peripheral T cells was not determined. At doses from 0.1 to 3.0 mg/kg, clonal expansion was seen in both CD4+ and CD8+ blood T cells between baseline and week 6. On average, CD8+ T cells showed more expanded clones than CD4+ T cells after ivuxolimab.

Patients with a history of autoimmune disease or receiving systemic immunosuppression were excluded from the trial. Peripheral blood for TCR sequencing was drawn from every dose cohort at baseline, at cycle 4 day 1 and at cycle 7 day 1. Samples came from an open-label, multicenter, first-in-human phase I dose-escalation trial of ivuxolimab. The trial enrolled adults with locally advanced or metastatic head and neck squamous cell, hepatocellular, melanoma or renal cell carcinoma. Before TCR sequencing, CD4+ T cells and CD8+ T cells were sorted from peripheral blood as separate populations. The sample was CD4+ or CD8+ T cells sorted from blood, taken in a trial of the OX40 agonist ivuxolimab. This TCR derives from an adult with an advanced solid tumor such as melanoma, head and neck, liver or kidney cancer. The chain was built from TRBV10-2 and TRBJ2-1, with an unclear D gene assignment. CDR3 loop: CASTQTTFSYNEQFF. The DNA reads as follows: TGCGCCAGCACACAGACAACATTCTCCTACAATGAGCAGTTCTTC.